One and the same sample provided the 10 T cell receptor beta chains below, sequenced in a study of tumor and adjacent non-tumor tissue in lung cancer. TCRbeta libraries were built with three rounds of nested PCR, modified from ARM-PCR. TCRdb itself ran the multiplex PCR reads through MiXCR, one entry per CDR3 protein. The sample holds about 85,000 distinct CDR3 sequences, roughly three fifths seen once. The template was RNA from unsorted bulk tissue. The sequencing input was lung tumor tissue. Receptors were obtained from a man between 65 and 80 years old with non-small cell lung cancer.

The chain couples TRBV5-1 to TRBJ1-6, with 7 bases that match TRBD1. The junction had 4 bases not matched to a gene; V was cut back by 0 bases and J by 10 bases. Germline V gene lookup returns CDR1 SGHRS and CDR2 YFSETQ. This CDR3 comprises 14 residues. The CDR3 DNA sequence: TGCGCCAGCAGCTTGGAACAGGGGAACTCACCCCTCCACTTT. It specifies CASSLEQGNSPLHF.

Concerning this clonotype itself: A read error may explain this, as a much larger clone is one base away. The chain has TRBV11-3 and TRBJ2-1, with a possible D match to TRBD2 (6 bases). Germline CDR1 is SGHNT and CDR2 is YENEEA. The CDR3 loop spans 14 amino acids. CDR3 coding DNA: TGCGCCAGCAGCTTAGATGGGAGGAACGATGAGCAGTTCTTC. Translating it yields CASSLDGRNDEQFF.

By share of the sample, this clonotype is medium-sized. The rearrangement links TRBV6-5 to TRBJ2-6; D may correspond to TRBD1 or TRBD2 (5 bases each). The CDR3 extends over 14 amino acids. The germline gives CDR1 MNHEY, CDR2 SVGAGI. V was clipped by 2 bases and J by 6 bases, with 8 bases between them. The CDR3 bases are TGTGCCAGCAGTTACAGGGGAGAGGCCAACGTCCTGACTTTC. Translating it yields CASSYRGEANVLTF.

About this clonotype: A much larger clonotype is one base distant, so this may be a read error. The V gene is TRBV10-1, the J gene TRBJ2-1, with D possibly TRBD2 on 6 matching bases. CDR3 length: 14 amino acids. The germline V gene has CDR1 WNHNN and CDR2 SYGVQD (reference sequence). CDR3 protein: CASSEAIGGRELFF. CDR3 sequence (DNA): TGCGCCAGCAGTGAGGCAATCGGGGGACGCGAGCTGTTCTTC.

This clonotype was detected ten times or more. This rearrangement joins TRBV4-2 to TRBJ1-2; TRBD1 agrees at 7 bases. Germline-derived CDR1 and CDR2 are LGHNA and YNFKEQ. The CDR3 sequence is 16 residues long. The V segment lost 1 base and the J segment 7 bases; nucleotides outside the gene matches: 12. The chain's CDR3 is CASSQGHQGTASGYTF. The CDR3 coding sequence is TGTGCCAGCAGCCAAGGTCACCAGGGGACAGCGTCTGGCTACACCTTC.

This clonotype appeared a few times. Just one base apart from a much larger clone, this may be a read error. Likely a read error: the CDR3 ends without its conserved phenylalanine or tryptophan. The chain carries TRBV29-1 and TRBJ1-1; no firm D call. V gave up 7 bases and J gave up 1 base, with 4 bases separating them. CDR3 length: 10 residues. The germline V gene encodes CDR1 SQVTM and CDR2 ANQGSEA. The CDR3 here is CSAENTEAFS. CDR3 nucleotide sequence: TGCAGCGCTGAGAACACTGAAGCTTTCTCT.

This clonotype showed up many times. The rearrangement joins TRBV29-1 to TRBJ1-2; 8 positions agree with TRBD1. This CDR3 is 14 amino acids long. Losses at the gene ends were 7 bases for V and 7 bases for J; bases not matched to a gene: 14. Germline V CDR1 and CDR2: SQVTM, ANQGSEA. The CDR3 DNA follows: TGCAGCGCCTCCCGACAGGGGTTCATAGGTGGCTACACCTTC. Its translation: CSASRQGFIGGYTF.

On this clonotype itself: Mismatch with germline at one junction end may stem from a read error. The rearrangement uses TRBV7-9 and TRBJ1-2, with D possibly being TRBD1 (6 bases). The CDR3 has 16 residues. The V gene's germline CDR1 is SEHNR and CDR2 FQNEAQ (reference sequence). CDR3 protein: CASSNRRTASENGYIF. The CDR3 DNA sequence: TGTGCCAGCAGTAACAGGAGGACAGCCTCTGAAAATGGCTACATCTTC.

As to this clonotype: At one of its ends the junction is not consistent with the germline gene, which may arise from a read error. Written as DNA, the CDR3 is TGTACCAGCAATGGAAGAGTCGTCGGCACTGAAGCTTTCTTT. Encoded protein: CTSNGRVVGTEAFF. This sequence joins TRBV6-1 and TRBJ1-1; D is unresolved. The CDR3 totals 14 residues. CDR1 MNHNS and CDR2 SASEGT come from the germline V gene.

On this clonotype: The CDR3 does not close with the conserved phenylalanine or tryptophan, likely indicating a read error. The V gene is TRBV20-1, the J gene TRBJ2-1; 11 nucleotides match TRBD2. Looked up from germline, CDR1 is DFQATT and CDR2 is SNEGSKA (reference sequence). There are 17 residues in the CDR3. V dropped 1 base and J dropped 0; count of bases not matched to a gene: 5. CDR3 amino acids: CSARGLAGKSSYNEQFL. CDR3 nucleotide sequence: TGCAGTGCTAGAGGACTAGCGGGGAAGAGCTCCTACAATGAGCAGTTCCTC.